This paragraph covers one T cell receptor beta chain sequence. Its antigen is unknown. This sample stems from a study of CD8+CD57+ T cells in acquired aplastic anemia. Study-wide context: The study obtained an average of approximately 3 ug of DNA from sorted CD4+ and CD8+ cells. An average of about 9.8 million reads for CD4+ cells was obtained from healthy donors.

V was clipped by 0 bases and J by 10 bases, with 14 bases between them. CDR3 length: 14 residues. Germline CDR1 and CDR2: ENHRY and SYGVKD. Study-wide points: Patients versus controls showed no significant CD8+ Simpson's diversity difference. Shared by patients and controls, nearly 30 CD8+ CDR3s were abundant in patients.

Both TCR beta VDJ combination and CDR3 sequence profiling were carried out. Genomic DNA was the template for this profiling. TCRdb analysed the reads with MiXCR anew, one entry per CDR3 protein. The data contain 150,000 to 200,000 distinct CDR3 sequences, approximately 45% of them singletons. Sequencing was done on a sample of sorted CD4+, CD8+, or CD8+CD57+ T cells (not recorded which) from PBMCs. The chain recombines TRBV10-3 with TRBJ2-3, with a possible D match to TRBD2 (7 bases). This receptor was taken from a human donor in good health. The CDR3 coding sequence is TGTGCCATCAGTGAGTCGCGGGGGCCCAAGGCGCAGTATTTT. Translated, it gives CAISESRGPKAQYF.